One and the same sample provided the 20 T cell receptor beta chains below, sequenced in a study of T cell repertoires in cytomegalovirus infection (dated by TCRdb to about 2019). Instrument on record: Illumina HiSeq 1500. TCRdb ran its own pipeline on the public reads, namely fastp trimming at Q25 and MiXCR clone calling, and kept in-frame beta chains. Merged by CDR3 protein, the rows form single entries marked with the most common genes and DNA. Recorded for this sample are roughly 190,000 distinct CDR3 sequences; nearly 9.5% of them occurred a single time. Of the sample, about 4.6% is held by the ten largest clones. The sample taken for sequencing was PBMCs. The receptors come from a human donor in good health (CMV status not recorded). Some clones in this sample may be carry-over from other donors' samples.

This clonotype was seen ten or more times. The genes are TRBV7-2 and TRBJ1-6; 7 positions match TRBD1. V gave up 5 bases and J gave up 5 bases; unmatched junction bases: 9. Germline-derived CDR1 and CDR2 are SGHTA and FQGNSA. The CDR3 spans 16 residues. CDR3 in amino acids: CASSRYGTVDNSPLHF. CDR3 DNA: TGTGCCAGCAGCCGGTACGGGACAGTAGATAATTCACCCCTCCACTTT.

The table lists this clonotype with a few counts. The chain carries TRBV5-6 and TRBJ1-4; no reliable D call. Trimming removed 5 bases from V and 0 bases from J, with 11 bases in between. The CDR3 extends over 15 amino acids. Germline values: CDR1 SGHDT, CDR2 YYEEEE. CDR3 amino acids: CASRRNTATNEKLFF. The CDR3 coding sequence is TGTGCCAGCAGGCGGAACACAGCAACTAATGAAAAACTGTTTTTT.

CDR3 nucleotide sequence: TGCAGCGTTGAAGGAGGGCTAGGGACAGATACGCAGTATTTT. This codes for CSVEGGLGTDTQYF. This chain uses TRBV29-1 with TRBJ2-3; D might be TRBD2 (5 bases). Per germline, CDR1 SQVTM and CDR2 ANQGSEA. This CDR3 comprises 14 residues. V lost 1 base to trimming and J lost 3 bases, with 11 bases between them.

This clonotype has at least ten counts. The rearrangement links TRBV28 to TRBJ2-1; 8 bases are shared with TRBD2. Trimming took 6 bases from V and 4 from J; bases not matched to a gene: 8. Germline CDR1 and CDR2: MDHEN and SYDVKM. This CDR3 has 15 residues. The CDR3 region has the DNA TGTGCCAGCAGCCGCGAAGGGACTAGATACAATGAGCAGTTCTTC. Translation: CASSREGTRYNEQFF.

This clonotype was seen repeatedly, ten times or more. V gene TRBV4-3 combines with J gene TRBJ2-7, with a tentative D call TRBD2 (6 bases). The germline gives CDR1 LGHNA, CDR2 YSLEER. This CDR3 comprises 16 residues. V was shortened by 0 bases and J by 3 bases, with 15 bases between the two germline ends. As DNA, the CDR3 is TGCGCCAGCAGCCAAGAGCTCCAGGGAGGATACTACGAGCAGTACTTC. Amino acids: CASSQELQGGYYEQYF.

This clonotype has ten or more counts. The rearrangement joins TRBV4-2 to TRBJ2-3; TRBD2 matches at 8 bases. The CDR3 extends over 17 amino acids. Per the germline V gene, CDR1 is LGHNA and CDR2 is YNFKEQ. V lost 1 base, J lost 6 bases, and 12 bases stayed unmatched. CDR3 residues: CASSQAPAGEASDTQYF. The CDR3 coding sequence is TGTGCCAGCAGCCAAGCACCAGCGGGAGAAGCCAGCGATACGCAGTATTTT.

Ten or more counts support this clonotype. V gene TRBV7-2 combines with J gene TRBJ2-1; 11 bases align to TRBD1. Trimming at V came to 5 bases and at J to 5 bases, leaving 11 bases not matched to a gene. Germline assignment: CDR1 SGHTA and CDR2 FQGNSA. CDR3 length equals 17 residues. The CDR3 nucleotides are TGTGCCAGCAGCCCCAGGACAGGGGGCGTCTCTAACAATGAGCAGTTCTTC. Its protein product is CASSPRTGGVSNNEQFF. Supplemented by reference TRBV7-2 and TRBJ2-1, the full variable domain reads GAGVSQSPSNKVTEKGKDVELRCDPISGHTALYWYRQSLGQGLEFLIYFQGNSAPDKSGLPSDRFSAERTGGSVSTLTIQRTQQEDSAVYLCASSPRTGGVSNNEQFFGPGTRLTVL.

The table lists this clonotype with many counts. V and J are TRBV7-9 and TRBJ1-3; D unclear. CDR1 SEHNR and CDR2 FQNEAQ come from the germline V gene (reference sequence). The V and J ends lost 5 bases and 0 bases respectively, with 14 bases between them. The CDR3 runs 16 residues. Written as DNA, the CDR3 is TGTGCCAGCAGCCCAAGTCAGGATACCTCTGGAAACACCATATATTTT. It encodes CASSPSQDTSGNTIYF.

This clonotype showed up many times. The chain uses TRBV6-2 or TRBV6-3 and TRBJ2-2; 8 bases agree with TRBD1. Germline V gene lookup returns CDR1 MNHEY and CDR2 SVGEGT. J was trimmed by 4 bases and V by 6 bases; bases with no gene match: 7. The CDR3 contains 15 residues. The CDR3 reads CASRPQGASTGELFF. CDR3 DNA: TGTGCCAGCAGGCCTCAGGGGGCGTCCACCGGGGAGCTGTTTTTT.

This clonotype came up many times. The chain uses TRBV7-2 and TRBJ2-1; D is unresolved. Germline loops: CDR1 SGHTA, CDR2 FQGNSA. V lost 0 bases and J 6 bases, leaving 12 bases between the germline ends. The CDR3 length is 15 residues. The CDR3 DNA reads TGTGCCAGCAGCTTAGCGTCCCCGGTGAGCAATGAGCAGTTCTTC. Its translation: CASSLASPVSNEQFF.

The chain recombines TRBV7-2 with TRBJ2-3, with 12 bases fitting TRBD2. This CDR3 has 18 amino acids. Trimming at V came to 3 bases and at J to 6 bases, leaving 13 bases not matched to a gene. Germline V gene sequence: CDR1 SGHTA, CDR2 FQGNSA. The CDR3 nucleotides read TGTGCCAGCAGCTTGTCCCCTCTAGCGGGGGGGCGTACTGATACGCAGTATTTT. Protein product: CASSLSPLAGGRTDTQYF.

This clonotype has a count of ten or more. This chain uses TRBV27 with TRBJ2-5; the D gene is possibly TRBD2 (7 bases). CDR1 and CDR2 from the germline V gene are MNHEY and SMNVEV (reference sequence). This CDR3 is built from 14 residues. V lost 6 bases to trimming and J lost 4 bases, with 15 bases between them. The DNA for the CDR3 is TGTGCCAGCAGACTAGGGGGGGCAGGAGAGACCCAGTACTTC. This codes for CASRLGGAGETQYF.

This clonotype was counted at least ten times. V and J are TRBV5-4 and TRBJ2-6; unclear D gene. V was shortened by 3 bases and J by 0 bases, with 7 bases between the two germline ends. The CDR3 is 15 residues long. In germline, CDR1 is SGHNT, CDR2 YYREEE (reference sequence). For the CDR3, the DNA is TGTGCCAGCAGCTCTCGTTACTCTGGGGCCAACGTCCTGACTTTC. Translated, it gives CASSSRYSGANVLTF.

CDR3 bases: TGTGCCAGCAGGGGCCTTACTAGCGGGGAAGAGACCCAGTACTTC. This codes for CASRGLTSGEETQYF. V is TRBV2 and J is TRBJ2-5; TRBD2 aligns across 10 bases. The CDR3 runs to 15 residues. The germline CDR1 and CDR2 sequences are SNHLY and FYNNEI. The V gene end was trimmed by 6 bases and the J gene end by 3 bases; junction bases not matched to a gene: 7.

This clonotype was counted at least ten times. V and J are TRBV7-2 and TRBJ2-7; 13 bases map to TRBD2. CDR1 and CDR2 from the germline V gene are SGHTA and FQGNSA. The CDR3 runs to 15 residues. V lost 3 bases and J lost 6; bases outside the gene matches: 5. The CDR3 region is CASSFTSGRAGEQYF. The CDR3 DNA reads as TGTGCCAGCAGCTTCACTAGCGGGAGGGCCGGCGAGCAGTACTTC.

This clonotype was found a few times. The chain is built from TRBV6-2 or TRBV6-3 and TRBJ2-7, with TRBD2 identical over 10 bases. Trimming removed 3 bases from V and 2 bases from J; junction bases left unmatched: 7. The length of the CDR3 is 16 residues. Germline V gene data show CDR1 as MNHEY and CDR2 as SVGEGT. The CDR3 DNA is TGTGCCAGCAGTTATGGAAAGCGGGAGGGCCCCTACGAGCAGTACTTC. This encodes CASSYGKREGPYEQYF.

This clonotype was counted a few times. Since a much larger clone is just one base distant, this may be a read error. The chain is built from TRBV7-2 and TRBJ1-6; D remains ambiguous. Trimming removed 5 bases at V and 5 bases at J, with 19 bases between. This CDR3 has 17 residues. CDR1 is SGHTA, CDR2 FQGNSA, per germline. The CDR3 loop is CASSISWTENDNSPLHF. The CDR3 region has the DNA TGTGCCAGCAGCATCTCCTGGACGGAGAATGATAATTCACCCCTCCACTTT.

In this sample, this clonotype turned up many times. V and J are TRBV7-2 and TRBJ2-5; D is undetermined. Germline CDR1 reads SGHTA; CDR2 reads FQGNSA. V dropped 1 base and J dropped 4 bases, with 7 bases sitting between them. The CDR3 runs 13 residues. The CDR3 loop is CASSLGVRETQYF. Here the CDR3 DNA reads TGTGCCAGCAGCTTAGGGGTTCGAGAGACCCAGTACTTC. The full variable domain, with the rest looked up from reference TRBV7-2 and TRBJ2-5, is GAGVSQSPSNKVTEKGKDVELRCDPISGHTALYWYRQSLGQGLEFLIYFQGNSAPDKSGLPSDRFSAERTGGSVSTLTIQRTQQEDSAVYLCASSLGVRETQYFGPGTRLLVL.

This clonotype was counted many times. Relative to the germline gene, one junction end is altered; a read error may explain this. The chain recombines TRBV7-8 with TRBJ1-5, with TRBD1 identical over 8 bases. Germline V gene lookup returns CDR1 SGHVS and CDR2 FQNEAQ. The CDR3 runs 15 residues. Here the CDR3 DNA reads TGTGCCAGCAGCATAGCGACAGGGGTGAATCAGCCCCAGCATTTT. This codes for CASSIATGVNQPQHF.

The J gene is TRBJ2-1, the V gene TRBV11-2; TRBD2 aligns across 10 bases. The germline V gene encodes CDR1 SGHAT and CDR2 FQNNGV. This CDR3 has 16 residues. V lost 5 bases, J lost 5 bases, and 9 bases stayed unmatched. The CDR3 DNA sequence: TGTGCCAGCAGCGCCGTCAGGCTAGCGGGGGACAATGAGCAGTTCTTC. Translating gives CASSAVRLAGDNEQFF.